This record looks at one T cell receptor (beta chain) sequence and its context. Germline V lookup: CDR1 SNHLY, CDR2 FYNNEI. Trimming removed 0 bases from V and 6 bases from J, with 17 bases in between. This CDR3 has 16 amino acids. Under the authors' procedure: Amplification with reference gene primers provided the estimates of nucleated cell counts. The protocol was immunoSEQ multiplex PCR, while the TCRdb copy is restricted to in-frame clones and leaves out a portion. V, J and clone size are those of that table, while D and trimming were read from the DNA. Of around 220,000 clones listed, about nine tenths are singletons. The data belong to a study of blood T cell repertoires in COVID-19. Study overall: COVID-19 samples, acute and convalescent, were from the United States, Italy and Spain. PBMCs, B-cell-depleted T cells, or T cells provided the cDNA or gDNA that made up the material.

The V gene is TRBV2, the J gene TRBJ1-2; D possibly corresponds to TRBD1 (5 bases). This TCR came from a man aged 50 to 59 with acute or convalescent COVID-19. Sequencing was carried out using peripheral blood. The DNA of the CDR3 is TGTGCCAGCAGTGAAGCGGGGAGGAGGCCGGGGGATGGCTACACCTTC. Amino acids: CASSEAGRRPGDGYTF.